This passage covers 5 T cell receptor beta chains from one sample sequenced in a study of blood T cell repertoires in COVID-19. Data came from immunoSEQ multiplex PCR; TCRdb stores just in-frame clones and leaves some out. In the table there are about 220,000 clones, 84% of which are singletons. The sequenced material came from peripheral blood. The receptors were gathered from a woman aged 30 to 39 who had recovered from COVID-19.

The chain has TRBV5-1 and TRBJ2-2; possibly TRBD1 for D (5 bases). The CDR3 runs 16 residues. With 2 bases removed from V and 1 base from J, the gap between germline ends came to 12 bases. The germline CDR1 and CDR2 sequences are SGHRS and YFSETQ. The CDR3: CASSLRSTGNTGELFF. The CDR3 DNA is TGCGCCAGCAGCTTACGATCCACAGGGAACACCGGGGAGCTGTTTTTT.

V and J are TRBV2 and TRBJ2-1; TRBD2 matches 8 bases. This CDR3 region has 14 residues. Germline lookup yields CDR1 SNHLY and CDR2 FYNNEI. J was trimmed by 7 bases and V by 4 bases; bases with no gene match: 6. The CDR3 region has the DNA TGTGCCAGCAGTGGAGGGACTAGAGTAAATGAGCAGTTCTTC. Translation: CASSGGTRVNEQFF.

This clone appeared once. The same CDR3 is also encoded by other DNA sequences in this sample. The chain couples TRBV18 to TRBJ1-1; no clear D gene. V was pared by 3 bases and J by 1 base, with 6 bases between. The CDR3 has 13 amino acids. Per germline, CDR1 KGHSH and CDR2 LQKENI. CDR3 in amino acids: CASSPTENTEAFF. CDR3 DNA: TGTGCCAGCTCACCTACAGAGAACACTGAAGCTTTCTTT.

Note on this clone: Distinct nucleotide sequences in the sample also encode this CDR3. This rearrangement joins TRBV5-1 to TRBJ1-2, with D possibly being TRBD1 (6 bases). There are 12 residues in the CDR3. CDR1 SGHRS and CDR2 YFSETQ come from the germline V gene. V lost 4 bases and J 4 bases, leaving 8 bases between the germline ends. The CDR3 loop is CASSLDSYGYTF. For the CDR3, the DNA is TGCGCCAGCAGCCTGGACAGCTATGGCTACACCTTC.

The J gene is TRBJ2-5, the V gene TRBV19; TRBD2 matches 7 bases. J gave up 2 bases and V 5 bases, and 8 bases lay outside the gene matches. Per germline, CDR1 LNHDA and CDR2 SQIVND (reference sequence). The CDR3 contains 15 residues. This CDR3 reads CASSPGGAGQETQYF. The CDR3 DNA is TGTGCCAGTAGTCCCGGCGGAGCGGGGCAAGAGACCCAGTACTTC.